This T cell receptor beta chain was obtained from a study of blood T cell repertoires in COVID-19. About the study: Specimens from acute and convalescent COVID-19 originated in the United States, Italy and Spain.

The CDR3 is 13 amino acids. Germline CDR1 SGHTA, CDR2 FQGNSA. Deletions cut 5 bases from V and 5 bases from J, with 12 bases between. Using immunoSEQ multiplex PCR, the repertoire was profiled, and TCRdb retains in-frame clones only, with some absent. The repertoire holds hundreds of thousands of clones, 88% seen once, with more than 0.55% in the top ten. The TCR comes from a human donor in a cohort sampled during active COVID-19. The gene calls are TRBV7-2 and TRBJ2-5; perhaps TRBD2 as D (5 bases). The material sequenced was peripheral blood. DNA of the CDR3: TGTGCCAGCAGCCTCACTAGAATGGAGACCCAGTACTTC. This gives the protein CASSLTRMETQYF.